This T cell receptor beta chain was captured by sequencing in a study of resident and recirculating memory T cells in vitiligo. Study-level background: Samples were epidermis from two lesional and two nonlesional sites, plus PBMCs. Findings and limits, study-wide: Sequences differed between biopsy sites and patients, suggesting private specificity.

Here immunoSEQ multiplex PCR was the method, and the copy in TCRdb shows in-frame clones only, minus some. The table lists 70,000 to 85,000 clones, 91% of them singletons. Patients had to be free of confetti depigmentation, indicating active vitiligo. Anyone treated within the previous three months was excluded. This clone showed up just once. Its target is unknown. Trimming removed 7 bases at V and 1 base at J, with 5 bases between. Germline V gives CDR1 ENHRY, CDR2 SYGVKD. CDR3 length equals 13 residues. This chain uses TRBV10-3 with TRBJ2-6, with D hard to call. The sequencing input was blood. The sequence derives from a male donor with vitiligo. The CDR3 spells CAITQSGANVLTF. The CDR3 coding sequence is TGTGCCATCACACAGTCTGGGGCCAACGTCCTGACTTTC.